A selection of T cell receptor beta chains follows, all from one sample in a study of blood T cell repertoires in COVID-19. Clones were read by immunoSEQ multiplex PCR, and TCRdb kept only the in-frame ones, dropping some. The sample lists about 59,000 clones, more than 80% occurring once. The material sequenced was peripheral blood. The source of these receptors is an elderly man with acute or convalescent COVID-19. CDR3s include the opening cysteine and the closing phenylalanine or tryptophan. The D gene is left open where the match is weak.

v_gene	d_gene	j_gene	len	CDR3nt	CDR3aa
TRBV19	TRBD1	TRBJ2-7	14	TGTGCCAGTAGTCCTACAGGGGGAAGATACGAGCAGTACTTC	CASSPTGGRYEQYF
TRBV5-4	TRBD2	TRBJ2-2	17	TGTGCCAGCAGCTTGGCCAGGCTAGCGGGGGACACCGGGGAGCTGTTTTTT	CASSLARLAGDTGELFF
TRBV6-6	.	TRBJ2-1	14	TGTGCCAGCAGTTTAGGCCTTACGGGCAATGAGCAGTTCTTC	CASSLGLTGNEQFF
TRBV6-5	.	TRBJ1-2	14	TGTGCCAGCAGTCCGACACGGCCTAACTATGGCTACACCTTC	CASSPTRPNYGYTF
TRBV19	TRBD1	TRBJ2-7	13	TGTGCCAGTAGAGACAGGGGTACTGGCGAGCAGTACTTC	CASRDRGTGEQYF
TRBV11-2	TRBD1	TRBJ2-1	14	TGTGCCAGCAGCTTAAAACAGGGGGCCTACGAGCAGTTCTTC	CASSLKQGAYEQFF
TRBV6-6	TRBD1	TRBJ1-4	15	TGTGCCAGCAGTCGACAGGGAGGGGATAACGAAAAACTGTTTTTT	CASSRQGGDNEKLFF
TRBV11-1	.	TRBJ2-1	16	TGTGCCAGCAGCTTAGCGTTAGCTACGGCCTACAATGAGCAGTTCTTC	CASSLALATAYNEQFF
TRBV14	.	TRBJ2-5	12	TGTGCCAGCAGCCCAACTTGGGAGACCCAGTACTTC	CASSPTWETQYF
TRBV9	.	TRBJ1-2	15	TGTGCCAGCAGCGAGGGGCTACAGATAAACTATGGCTACACCTTC	CASSEGLQINYGYTF